This TCR beta chain was profiled in a study of control samples from healthy donors and cancer patients (dated by TCRdb to about 2020). On this clone itself: Its antigen remains unidentified. Within one base of it there is no much larger clone, and no base qualities were kept.

V is shortened by 5 bases, J by 7 bases, and the region joining them spans 8 bases. The CDR3 holds 12 amino acids from the cysteine to the phenylalanine. Only the CDR3 DNA stays, 36 bases, in frame from base 1. Based on the germline V gene, the CDR1 and CDR2 sequences are KGHDR and SFDVKD. To prepare the library, the immunoSEQ multiplex PCR assay was applied. The source is immuneACCESS, and TCRdb retained only in-frame sequences with V and J called. Part of the clones is not carried over; for the studies checked, unresolved V genes explain less than half of this, and the remainder is unexplained. The sample table records 94,000 or so clones; about four fifths of these occur just once. The ten largest clonotypes hold 30% to 40% of the sample.

The sequence links TRBV24-1 to TRBJ2-1; tentative D gene TRBD1, with 5 bases matching. Sequenced material: PBMCs. The receptor was derived from a man in his 70s with lung cancer. The CDR3 protein sequence reads: CATSVGRNEQFF. The nucleotide sequence is given as TGTGCCACCAGTGTGGGGCGGAATGAGCAGTTCTTC.